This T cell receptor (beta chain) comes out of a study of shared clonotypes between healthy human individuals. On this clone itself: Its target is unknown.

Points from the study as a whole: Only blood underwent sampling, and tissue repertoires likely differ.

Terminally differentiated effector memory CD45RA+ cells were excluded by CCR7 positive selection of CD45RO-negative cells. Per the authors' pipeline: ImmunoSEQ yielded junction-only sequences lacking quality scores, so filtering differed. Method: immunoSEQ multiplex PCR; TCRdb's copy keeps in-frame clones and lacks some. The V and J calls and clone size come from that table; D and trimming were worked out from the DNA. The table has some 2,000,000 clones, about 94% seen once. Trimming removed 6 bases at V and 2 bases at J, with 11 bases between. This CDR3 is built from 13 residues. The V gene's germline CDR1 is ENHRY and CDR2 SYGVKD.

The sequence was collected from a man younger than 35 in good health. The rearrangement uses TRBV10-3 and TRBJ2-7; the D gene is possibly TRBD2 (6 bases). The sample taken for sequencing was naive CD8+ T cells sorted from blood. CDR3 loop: CAISGTPAYEQYF. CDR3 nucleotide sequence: TGTGCCATCAGCGGGACTCCAGCCTACGAGCAGTACTTC.